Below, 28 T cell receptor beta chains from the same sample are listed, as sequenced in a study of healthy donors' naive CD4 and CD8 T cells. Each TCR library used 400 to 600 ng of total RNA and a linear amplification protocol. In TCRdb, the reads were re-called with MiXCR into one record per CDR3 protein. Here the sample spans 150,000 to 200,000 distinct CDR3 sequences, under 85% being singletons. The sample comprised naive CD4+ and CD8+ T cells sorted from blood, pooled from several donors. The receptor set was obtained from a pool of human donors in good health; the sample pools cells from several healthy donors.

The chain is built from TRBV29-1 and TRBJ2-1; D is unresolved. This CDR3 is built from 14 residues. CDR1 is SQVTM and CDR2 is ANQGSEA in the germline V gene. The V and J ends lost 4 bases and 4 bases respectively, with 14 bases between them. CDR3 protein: CSVVRAAEYNEQFF. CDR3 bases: TGCAGCGTTGTCCGGGCCGCAGAATACAATGAGCAGTTCTTC.

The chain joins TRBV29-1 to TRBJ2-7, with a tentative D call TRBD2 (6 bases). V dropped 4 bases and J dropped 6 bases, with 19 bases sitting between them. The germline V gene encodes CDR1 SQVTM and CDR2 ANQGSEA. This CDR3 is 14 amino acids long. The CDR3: CSVVIQAGEAEQYF. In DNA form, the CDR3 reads TGCAGCGTTGTAATCCAGGCCGGGGAGGCCGAGCAGTACTTC.

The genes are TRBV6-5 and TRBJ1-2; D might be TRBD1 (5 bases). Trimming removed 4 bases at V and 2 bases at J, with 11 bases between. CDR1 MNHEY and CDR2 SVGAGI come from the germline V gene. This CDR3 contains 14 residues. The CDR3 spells CASSSPRANYGYTF. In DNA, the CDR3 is TGTGCCAGCAGTTCCCCCAGGGCCAACTATGGCTACACCTTC.

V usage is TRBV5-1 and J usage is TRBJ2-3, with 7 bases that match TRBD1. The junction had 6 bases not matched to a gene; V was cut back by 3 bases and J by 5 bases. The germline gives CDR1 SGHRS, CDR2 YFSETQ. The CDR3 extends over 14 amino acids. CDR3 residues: CASSSTGNLDTQYF. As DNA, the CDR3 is TGCGCCAGCAGCTCGACAGGGAATTTAGATACGCAGTATTTT.

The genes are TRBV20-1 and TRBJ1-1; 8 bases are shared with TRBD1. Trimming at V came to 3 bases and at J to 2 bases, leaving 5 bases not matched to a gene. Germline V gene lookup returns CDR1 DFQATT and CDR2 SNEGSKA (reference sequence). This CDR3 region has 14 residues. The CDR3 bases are TGCAGTGCTAGTGGGGACAGGCGAAACACTGAAGCTTTCTTT. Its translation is CSASGDRRNTEAFF.

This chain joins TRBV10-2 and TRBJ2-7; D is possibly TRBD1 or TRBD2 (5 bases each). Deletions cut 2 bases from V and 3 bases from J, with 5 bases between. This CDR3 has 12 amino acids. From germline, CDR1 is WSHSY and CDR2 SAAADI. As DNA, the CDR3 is TGCGCCAGCAGTGAGGGGGGCTACGAGCAGTACTTC. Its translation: CASSEGGYEQYF.

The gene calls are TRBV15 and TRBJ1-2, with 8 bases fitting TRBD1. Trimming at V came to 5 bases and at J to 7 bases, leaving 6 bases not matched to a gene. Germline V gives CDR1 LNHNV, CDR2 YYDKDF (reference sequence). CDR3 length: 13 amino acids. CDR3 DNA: TGTGCCACCAGCGACAGGGGTTGGCTTGGCTACACCTTC. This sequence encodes CATSDRGWLGYTF.

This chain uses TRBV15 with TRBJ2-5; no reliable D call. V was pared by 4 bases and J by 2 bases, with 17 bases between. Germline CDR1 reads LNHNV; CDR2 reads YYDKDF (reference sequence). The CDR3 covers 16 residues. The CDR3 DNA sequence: TGTGCCACCAGCAAACTTGTCGGGCGGCTACAAGAGACCCAGTACTTC. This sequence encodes CATSKLVGRLQETQYF.

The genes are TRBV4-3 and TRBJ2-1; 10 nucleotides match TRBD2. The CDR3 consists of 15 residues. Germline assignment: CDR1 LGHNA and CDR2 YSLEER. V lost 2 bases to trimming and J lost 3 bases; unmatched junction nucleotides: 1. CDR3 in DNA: TGCGCCAGCAGCCAATCTAGCGGGAGCTACAATGAGCAGTTCTTC. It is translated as CASSQSSGSYNEQFF.

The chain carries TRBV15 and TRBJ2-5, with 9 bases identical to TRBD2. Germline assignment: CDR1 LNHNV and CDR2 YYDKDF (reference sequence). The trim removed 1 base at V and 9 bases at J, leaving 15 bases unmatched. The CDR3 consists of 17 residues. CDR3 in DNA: TGTGCCACCAGCAGAGGTCTAGCGGGGAACCTCCAGGGGGCCCAGTACTTC. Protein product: CATSRGLAGNLQGAQYF.

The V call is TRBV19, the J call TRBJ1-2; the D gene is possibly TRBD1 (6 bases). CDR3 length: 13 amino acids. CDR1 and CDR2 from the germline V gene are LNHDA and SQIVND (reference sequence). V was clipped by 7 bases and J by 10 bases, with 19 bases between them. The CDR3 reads CASTISGVLTYTF. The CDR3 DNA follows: TGTGCCAGTACCATATCAGGGGTCTTAACCTACACCTTC.

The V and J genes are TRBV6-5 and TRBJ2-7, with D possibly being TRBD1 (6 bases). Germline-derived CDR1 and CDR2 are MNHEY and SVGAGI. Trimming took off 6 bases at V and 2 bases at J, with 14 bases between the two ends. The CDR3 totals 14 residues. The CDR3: CASRWGPPAYEQYF. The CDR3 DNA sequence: TGTGCCAGCAGATGGGGGCCACCGGCCTACGAGCAGTACTTC.

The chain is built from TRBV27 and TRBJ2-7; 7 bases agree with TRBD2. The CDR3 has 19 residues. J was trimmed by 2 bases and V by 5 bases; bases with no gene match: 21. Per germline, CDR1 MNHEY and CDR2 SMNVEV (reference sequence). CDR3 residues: CASSAQGASGFSTTYEQYF. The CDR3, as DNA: TGTGCCAGCAGTGCTCAAGGAGCTAGCGGATTCTCCACAACCTACGAGCAGTACTTC.

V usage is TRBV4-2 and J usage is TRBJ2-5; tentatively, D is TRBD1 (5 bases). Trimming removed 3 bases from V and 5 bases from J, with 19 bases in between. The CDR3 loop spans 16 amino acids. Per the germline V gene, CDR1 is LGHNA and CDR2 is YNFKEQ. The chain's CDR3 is CASSQSSVLSGETQYF. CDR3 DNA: TGTGCCAGCAGCCAGTCTAGTGTCCTGTCAGGGGAGACCCAGTACTTC.

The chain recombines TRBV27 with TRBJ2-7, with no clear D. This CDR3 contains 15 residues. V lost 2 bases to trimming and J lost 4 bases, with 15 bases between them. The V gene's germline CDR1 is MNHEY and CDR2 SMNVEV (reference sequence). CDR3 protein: CASSLTPVGTYEQYV. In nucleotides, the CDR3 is TGTGCCAGCAGTTTAACGCCCGTAGGAACTTACGAGCAGTACGTC.

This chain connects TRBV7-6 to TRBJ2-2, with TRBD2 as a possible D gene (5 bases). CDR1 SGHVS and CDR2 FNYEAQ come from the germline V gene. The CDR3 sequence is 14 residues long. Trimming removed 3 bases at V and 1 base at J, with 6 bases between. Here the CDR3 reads CASSFRENTGELFF. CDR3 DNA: TGTGCCAGCAGCTTCCGGGAGAACACCGGGGAGCTGTTTTTT.

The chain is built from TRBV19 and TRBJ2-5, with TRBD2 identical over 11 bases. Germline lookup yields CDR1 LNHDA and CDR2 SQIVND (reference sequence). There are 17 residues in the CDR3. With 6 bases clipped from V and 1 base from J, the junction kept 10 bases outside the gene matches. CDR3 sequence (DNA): TGTGCCAGTAGGCCTCCTCCTGGGACTAGCGGCCAAGAGACCCAGTACTTC. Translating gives CASRPPPGTSGQETQYF. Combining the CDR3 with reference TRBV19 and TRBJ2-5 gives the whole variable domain DGGITQSPKYLFRKEGQNVTLSCEQNLNHDAMYWYRQDPGQGLRLIYYSQIVNDFQKGDIAEGYSVSREKKESFPLTVTSAQKNPTAFYLCASRPPPGTSGQETQYFGPGTRLLVL.

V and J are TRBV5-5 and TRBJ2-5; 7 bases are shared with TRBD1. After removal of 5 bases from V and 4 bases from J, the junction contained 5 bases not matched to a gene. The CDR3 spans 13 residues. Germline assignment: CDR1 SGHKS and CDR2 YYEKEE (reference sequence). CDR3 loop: CASSRQGPETQYF. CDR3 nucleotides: TGTGCCAGCAGTCGACAGGGACCAGAGACCCAGTACTTC.

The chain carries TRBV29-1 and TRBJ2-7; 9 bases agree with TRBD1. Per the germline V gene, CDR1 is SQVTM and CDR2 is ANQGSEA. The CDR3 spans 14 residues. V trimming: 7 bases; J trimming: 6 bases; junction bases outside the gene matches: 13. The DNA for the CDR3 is TGCAGCGCCAGAAGGGGGACAGGGTTATTCGAGCAGTACTTC. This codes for CSARRGTGLFEQYF.

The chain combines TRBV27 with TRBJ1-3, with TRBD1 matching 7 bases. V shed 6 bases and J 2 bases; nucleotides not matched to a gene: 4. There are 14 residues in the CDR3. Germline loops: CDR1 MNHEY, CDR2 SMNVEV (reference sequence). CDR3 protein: CASRPTGAGNTIYF. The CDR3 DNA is TGTGCCAGCAGGCCAACAGGGGCTGGAAACACCATATATTTT.

CDR3 DNA sequence: TGTGCCAGCAGTTTCTCAGGAAATTCTGGAAACACCATATATTTT. Translating it yields CASSFSGNSGNTIYF. This rearrangement joins TRBV12-3 or TRBV12-4 to TRBJ1-3; D not resolved. Trimming took 3 bases from V and 1 from J, leaving 10 bases between them. This CDR3 has 15 amino acids.

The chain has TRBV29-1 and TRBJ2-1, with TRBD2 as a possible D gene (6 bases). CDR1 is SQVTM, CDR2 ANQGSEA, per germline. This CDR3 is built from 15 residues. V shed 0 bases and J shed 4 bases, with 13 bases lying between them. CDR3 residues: CSVEEPRGKYNEQFF. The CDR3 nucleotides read TGCAGCGTTGAAGAGCCTCGGGGGAAATACAATGAGCAGTTCTTC.

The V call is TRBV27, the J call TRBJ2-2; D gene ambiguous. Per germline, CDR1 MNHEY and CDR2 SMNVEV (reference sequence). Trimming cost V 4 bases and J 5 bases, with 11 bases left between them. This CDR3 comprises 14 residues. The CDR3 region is CASSYRVGTGELFF. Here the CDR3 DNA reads TGTGCCAGCAGTTACCGGGTTGGAACCGGGGAGCTGTTTTTT.

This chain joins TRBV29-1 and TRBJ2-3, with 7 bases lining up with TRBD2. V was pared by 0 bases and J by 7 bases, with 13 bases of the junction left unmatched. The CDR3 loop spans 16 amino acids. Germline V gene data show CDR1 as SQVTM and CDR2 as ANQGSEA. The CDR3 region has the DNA TGCAGCGTTGAAGATCTCCCGGGAGGAACCTTTAATACGCAGTATTTT. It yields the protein CSVEDLPGGTFNTQYF.

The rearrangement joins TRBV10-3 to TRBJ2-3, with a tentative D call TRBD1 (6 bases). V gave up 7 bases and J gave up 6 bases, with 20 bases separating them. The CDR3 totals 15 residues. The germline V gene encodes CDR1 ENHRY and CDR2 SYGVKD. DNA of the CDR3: TGTGCCATCACCGAGGGGGACCCACTTTCGGATACGCAGTATTTT. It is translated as CAITEGDPLSDTQYF.

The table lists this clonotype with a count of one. The CDR3 reads CSVVPGQKAFF. CDR3 DNA sequence: TGCAGCGTCGTACCGGGACAGAAAGCTTTCTTT. This chain joins TRBV29-1 and TRBJ1-1; 7 positions agree with TRBD1. Unmatched junction bases numbered 7, after V lost 6 bases and J lost 9 bases. CDR1 is SQVTM and CDR2 is ANQGSEA in the germline V gene. The CDR3 has 11 residues. The full variable domain, in which reference TRBV29-1 and TRBJ1-1 provide the parts outside the CDR3, is SAVISQKPSRDICQRGTSLTIQCQVDSQVTMMFWYRQQPGQSLTLIATANQGSEATYESGFVIDKFPISRPNLTFSTLTVSNMSPEDSSIYLCSVVPGQKAFFGQGTRLTVV.

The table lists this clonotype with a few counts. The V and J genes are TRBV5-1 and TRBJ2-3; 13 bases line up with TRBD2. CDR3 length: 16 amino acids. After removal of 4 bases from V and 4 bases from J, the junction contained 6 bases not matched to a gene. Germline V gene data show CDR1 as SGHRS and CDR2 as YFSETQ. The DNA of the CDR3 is TGCGCCAGCAGCACAGGACTAGCGGGAGAGGCAGATACGCAGTATTTT. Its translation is CASSTGLAGEADTQYF.

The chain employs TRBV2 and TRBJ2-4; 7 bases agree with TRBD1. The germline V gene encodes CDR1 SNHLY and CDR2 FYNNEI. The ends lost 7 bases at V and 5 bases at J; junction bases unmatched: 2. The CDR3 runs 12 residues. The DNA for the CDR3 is TGTGCCAGCAAGGGGGCCGAAAACATTCAGTACTTC. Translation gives CASKGAENIQYF.